Shown below are 9 T cell receptor beta chains from a single sample sequenced in a study of metastatic and nonmetastatic thyroid tumors. Using MiXCR, TCRdb re-called clones from the PCR reads. The sample holds about 39,000 clones; 18% are singletons and the top ten take approximately 14%. Nobody among the patients had been given any treatment before thyroid surgery. The sequencing input was tumor tissue. These receptors originate from a female donor with papillary thyroid cancer or a benign thyroid nodule (not recorded which). Some clones in this sample may be carry-over from other donors' samples.

The sample holds many counts of this clone. The chain employs TRBV6-1 and TRBJ1-5, with unresolved D. Germline-derived CDR1 and CDR2 are MNHNS and SASEGT. The CDR3 covers 15 residues. V was pared by 7 bases and J by 1 base, with 14 bases between. The CDR3 region has the DNA TGTGCCAGCACCTCGAGGGAGAGAAGCAATCAGCCCCAGCATTTT. This sequence encodes CASTSRERSNQPQHF.

The chain is built from TRBV20-1 and TRBJ1-1; no firm D call. The V gene's germline CDR1 is DFQATT and CDR2 SNEGSKA (reference sequence). Trimming removed 6 bases from V and 6 bases from J, with 14 bases in between. This CDR3 is built from 12 residues. DNA for the CDR3: TGCAGTGCCCCTTCGCGGGTCGCTGAAGCTTTCTTT. Translating gives CSAPSRVAEAFF.

This clone was observed at least ten times. This chain uses TRBV20-1 with TRBJ2-7; perhaps TRBD1 as D (5 bases). Trimming stripped 1 base from V and 2 bases from J, with 12 bases between. Per germline, CDR1 DFQATT and CDR2 SNEGSKA (reference sequence). This CDR3 spans 14 amino acids. The CDR3 region is CSARGYRRTYEQYF. The CDR3 nucleotides are TGCAGTGCTAGAGGGTACAGGAGAACCTACGAGCAGTACTTC.

A word on this clone: Here the CDR3 omits its conserved ending phenylalanine or tryptophan, so a read error is the likely source. The chain couples TRBV6-1 to TRBJ1-1; no clear D gene. The V gene lost 10 bases and the J gene lost 0 bases, with 18 bases spanning the gap. The CDR3 spans 15 residues. Germline V CDR1 and CDR2: MNHNS, SASEGT. CDR3 sequence reads: CAIRLGPGMNTEAFS. The CDR3 nucleotides are TGTGCCATTCGCCTAGGCCCCGGGATGAACACTGAAGCTTTCTCT.

In this sample, this clone turned up many times. The chain is built from TRBV5-8 and TRBJ1-1; 7 bases map to TRBD1. CDR1 is SGHTS, CDR2 YDEGEE, per germline. After removal of 0 bases from V and 10 bases from J, the junction contained 9 bases not matched to a gene. CDR3 length equals 14 residues. The CDR3 here is CASSLELQGGPAFF. The CDR3 coding sequence is TGTGCCAGCAGCTTGGAGCTTCAGGGGGGCCCAGCTTTCTTT.

This clone was seen many times. The chain joins TRBV20-1 to TRBJ2-2; maybe TRBD2 (5 bases). Germline V gene lookup returns CDR1 DFQATT and CDR2 SNEGSKA (reference sequence). The CDR3 runs 15 residues. Trimming removed 0 bases at V and 5 bases at J, with 13 bases between. CDR3 amino acids: CSARDPGLITGELFF. The CDR3, as DNA: TGCAGTGCTAGAGATCCTGGACTCATTACCGGGGAGCTGTTTTTT.

This clone was counted at least ten times. V gene TRBV5-1 combines with J gene TRBJ2-5; TRBD2 matches at 7 bases. The germline CDR1 and CDR2 sequences are SGHRS and YFSETQ. The V and J ends lost 6 bases and 0 bases, in that order; junction bases with no gene match: 5. There are 14 residues in the CDR3. CDR3 sequence: CASTPGGHQETQYF. The DNA of the CDR3 is TGCGCCAGCACCCCGGGGGGACACCAAGAGACCCAGTACTTC.

This clone was observed at least ten times. The CDR3 DNA is TGCAGTGCTAGAGGGACAGGATGGGCGTGGTCCGGGGAGCTGTTTTTT. Encoded protein: CSARGTGWAWSGELFF. The genes are TRBV20-1 and TRBJ2-2; the match to TRBD1 covers 7 bases. Germline CDR1 is DFQATT and CDR2 is SNEGSKA (reference sequence). CDR3 length: 16 residues. Unmatched junction bases numbered 11, after V lost 1 base and J lost 6 bases.

This clone was counted only a few times. This may stem from a read error, because a much larger clone lies one nucleotide away. This rearrangement joins TRBV7-2 to TRBJ2-2, with D unresolved. There are 14 residues in the CDR3. From germline, CDR1 is SGHTA and CDR2 FQGNSA. The V gene lost 5 bases and the J gene lost 6 bases, with 13 bases spanning the gap. CDR3 residues: CASSVLPVAGELFF. CDR3 in DNA: TGTGCCAGCAGCGTCCTCCCCGTCGCCGGGGAGCTGTTTTTT.